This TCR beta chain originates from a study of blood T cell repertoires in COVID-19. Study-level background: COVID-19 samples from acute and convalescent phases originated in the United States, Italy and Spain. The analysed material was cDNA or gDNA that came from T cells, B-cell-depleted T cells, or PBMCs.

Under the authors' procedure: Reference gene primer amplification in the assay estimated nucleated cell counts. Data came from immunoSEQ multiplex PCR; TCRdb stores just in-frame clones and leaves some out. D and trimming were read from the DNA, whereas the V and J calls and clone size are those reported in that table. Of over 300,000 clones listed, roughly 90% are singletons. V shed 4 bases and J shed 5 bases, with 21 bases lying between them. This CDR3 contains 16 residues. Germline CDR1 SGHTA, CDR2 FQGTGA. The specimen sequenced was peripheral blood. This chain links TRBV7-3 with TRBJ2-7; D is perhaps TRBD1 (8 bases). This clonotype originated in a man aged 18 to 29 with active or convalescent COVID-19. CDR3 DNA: TGTGCCAGCAGCTCGGGGGGCGGGACAGGAGTGAACGAGCAGTACTTC. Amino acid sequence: CASSSGGGTGVNEQYF. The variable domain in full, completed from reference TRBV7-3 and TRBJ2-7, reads GAGVSQTPSNKVTEKGKYVELRCDPISGHTALYWYRQSLGQGPEFLIYFQGTGAADDSGLPNDRFFAVRPEGSVSTLKIQRTERGDSAVYLCASSSGGGTGVNEQYFGPGTRLTVT.